This TCR beta chain is from a study of control samples from healthy donors and cancer patients. Measured with immunoSEQ multiplex PCR; TCRdb has only the in-frame clones, and not every one. The table shows around 190,000 clones, with about 90% occurring only once. Notes on this clone: Other nucleotide sequences from this sample produce the same CDR3.

V was pared by 0 bases and J by 8 bases, with 8 bases between. Germline lookup yields CDR1 SGDLS and CDR2 YYNGEE. The CDR3 is 12 residues long. This TCR derives from a woman in her forties or fifties in good health. Sequencing was performed on blood. V usage is TRBV9 and J usage is TRBJ1-1; tentative D call: TRBD1 (5 bases). CDR3 in amino acids: CASSVGGGEAFF. The DNA of the CDR3 is TGTGCCAGCAGCGTAGGTGGGGGGGAAGCTTTCTTT.